This T cell receptor beta chain was found in a study of T cell responses to AZD1222 COVID-19 vaccine. Study summary: Whether given at about 4 or about 12 weeks, second doses were pooled.

Some clones are missing from TCRdb's copy, which holds only in-frame ones; the method was immunoSEQ multiplex PCR. Of 150,000 to 200,000 clones listed, 93% were seen once; the top ten hold around 0.9%. Broader study findings: Spike-specific TCR breadth and depth both grew after two AZD1222 doses.

As to this clone: Antigen specificity is unknown.

The origin of this receptor is an adult in good health. This specimen was peripheral blood, taken on day 0 of AZD1222 vaccination.

CDR3 in DNA: TGTGCCAGCAGTTACTCCCACAATCTAGCTGGAAACACCATATATTTT. This translates into CASSYSHNLAGNTIYF. The V call is TRBV6-5, the J call TRBJ1-3; D not certain. V was trimmed by 0 bases and J by 2 bases, leaving 11 bases between them. In germline, CDR1 is MNHEY, CDR2 SVGAGI. The CDR3 has 16 amino acids.